The source of this T cell receptor beta chain is a study of tumor and adjacent non-tumor tissue in lung cancer. Looking at the study overall: There were around 11 adenocarcinoma, a couple of squamous cell carcinoma and 1 small cell lung cancer cases. Notes on the study in general: Tumor tissue had significantly higher TCR diversity than normal lung.

TCRbeta libraries were built with three rounds of nested PCR, modified from ARM-PCR. TCRdb analysed the multiplex PCR reads with MiXCR anew, one entry per CDR3 protein. This table has about 90,000 distinct CDR3 sequences, about 77% appearing once. No cell sorting was done before RNA was extracted from the tissue. Distant lung tissue was collected more than 3 cm away from the tumor edge. The V gene's germline CDR1 is ENHRY and CDR2 SYGVKD. This CDR3 has 16 amino acids. With respect to this clonotype: Its target is not known. At one end the junction does not follow the germline gene, possibly because of a read error.

The receptor comes from a woman aged 45-65 years with non-small cell lung cancer. The sequencing sample was made of distant non-tumor lung tissue. V is TRBV10-3 and J is TRBJ2-7, with TRBD1 matching 11 bases. In DNA form, the CDR3 reads TGTGTCATCAGCGCCGGGACAGGGGGTAACTCCTACGATCAGTACTTC. Translation: CVISAGTGGNSYDQYF.